These T cell receptor beta chains were read from a single sample in a study of yellow fever vaccine responses in identical twins. TCRdb processed the RT-PCR reads anew with MiXCR; each CDR3 protein has one entry. The table has fewer than 35,000 distinct CDR3 sequences, less than 70% seen once; the top ten hold around 5%. The sequencing here drew on T cells from blood (PBMCs), unsorted or a sorted subset (not recorded which), taken before or after yellow fever vaccination (not recorded which). The receptors were sampled from a woman in her late teens or twenties who received the yellow fever vaccine. Each CDR3 is given with its conserved first and last residue. Each record gives: clone size, CDR3 length, J gene, D gene, V gene, CDR3 protein, CDR3 DNA. D genes are given only for firm matches. Rows give clone size only sometimes, using once, few, many, or a class for an expanded clone.

>.|12|TRBJ2-7|.|TRBV20-1
CSASGTGYEQYF
TGCAGTGCTAGCGGGACGGGCTACGAGCAGTACTTC
>.|16|TRBJ1-4|TRBD1|TRBV11-3
CASSNPRGQGLEKLFF
TGTGCCAGCAGCAACCCGAGAGGACAGGGACTTGAAAAACTGTTTTTT
>.|15|TRBJ1-6|.|TRBV19
CASSMSSSYNSPLHF
TGTGCCAGTAGTATGTCAAGCTCCTATAATTCACCCCTCCACTTT
>.|13|TRBJ2-3|.|TRBV28
CASSWSSTDTQYF
TGTGCCAGCAGTTGGTCCAGCACAGATACGCAGTATTTT
>.|12|TRBJ2-1|.|TRBV7-6
CASSPPAGEQFF
TGTGCCAGCAGCCCCCCCGCGGGAGAGCAGTTCTTC
>.|17|TRBJ2-1|TRBD1|TRBV6-4
CASSDRDGTGGYNEQFF
TGTGCCAGCAGTGACCGTGACGGGACAGGGGGCTACAATGAGCAGTTCTTC
>.|15|TRBJ2-1|.|TRBV10-3
CAISGTGVGINEQFF
TGTGCCATCAGTGGGACGGGAGTAGGCATCAATGAGCAGTTCTTC
>few|14|TRBJ2-3|.|TRBV4-3
CASSQAIRADTQYF
TGCGCCAGCAGCCAAGCAATTAGGGCAGATACGCAGTATTTT
>.|15|TRBJ2-2|TRBD1|TRBV6-1
CASTTGTGESGELFF
TGTGCCAGCACTACGGGGACAGGGGAGTCCGGGGAGCTGTTTTTT
>.|17|TRBJ1-2|TRBD1|TRBV29-1
CSVEATGRPGTSYGYTF
TGCAGCGTTGAAGCGACAGGGAGACCAGGAACAAGCTATGGCTACACCTTC
>.|14|TRBJ1-1|.|TRBV5-1
CASSLMGVNTEAFF
TGCGCCAGCAGCTTGATGGGGGTGAACACTGAAGCTTTCTTT
>.|16|TRBJ1-5|TRBD1|TRBV20-1
CSASRGPLRSNQPQHF
TGCAGTGCTAGTAGGGGGCCCTTGCGTAGCAATCAGCCCCAGCATTTT
>few|16|TRBJ1-2|.|TRBV2
CASSEAGEGFLYGYTF
TGTGCCAGCAGTGAAGCGGGAGAGGGGTTTCTCTATGGCTACACCTTC
>.|14|TRBJ1-3|.|TRBV12-3/TRBV12-4
CASSSINSGNTIYF
TGTGCCAGCAGCTCCATTAACTCTGGAAACACCATATATTTT
>.|13|TRBJ1-5|.|TRBV18
CASSPGANQPQHF
TGTGCCAGCTCACCGGGCGCTAATCAGCCCCAGCATTTT
>.|16|TRBJ2-2|TRBD2|TRBV11-3
CASSYGLAGATGELFF
TGTGCCAGCAGCTATGGACTAGCTGGGGCAACCGGGGAGCTGTTTTTT
>.|14|TRBJ2-7|TRBD2|TRBV7-6
CASSLGTSAYEQYF
TGTGCCAGCAGCTTGGGGACTAGCGCCTACGAGCAGTACTTC
>.|13|TRBJ2-2|.|TRBV29-1
CSVARVNTGELFF
TGCAGCGTTGCCAGGGTGAACACCGGGGAGCTGTTTTTT
>.|16|TRBJ2-1|.|TRBV4-1
CASSQERGTSYNEQFF
TGCGCCAGCAGCCAAGAGAGGGGGACCTCCTACAATGAGCAGTTCTTC
>.|12|TRBJ2-3|.|TRBV18
CASSRSTDTQYF
TGTGCCAGCTCACGAAGCACAGATACGCAGTATTTT
>.|16|TRBJ2-4|TRBD2|TRBV4-1
CASSQDRGSGSDIQYF
TGCGCCAGCAGCCAAGATCGTGGTAGCGGGAGTGACATTCAGTACTTC
>.|12|TRBJ2-1|.|TRBV24-1
CATSDEGSEQFF
TGTGCCACCAGTGATGAGGGCTCAGAGCAGTTCTTC
>few|15|TRBJ1-6|.|TRBV11-2
CASSPERTINSPLHF
TGTGCCAGCAGCCCCGAGAGGACAATCAATTCACCCCTCCACTTT
>.|15|TRBJ1-3|.|TRBV11-2
CASSLEGLSGNTIYF
TGTGCCAGCAGCTTAGAGGGCCTCTCTGGAAACACCATATATTTT
>.|14|TRBJ1-1|.|TRBV15
CATSRDLSRSGAFF
TGTGCCACCAGCAGAGATCTCAGTAGGTCCGGGGCTTTCTTT
>.|13|TRBJ2-4|.|TRBV11-2
CASSLVGGDIQYF
TGTGCCAGCAGCTTAGTAGGGGGAGACATTCAGTACTTC
>.|16|TRBJ1-3|.|TRBV4-2
CASSQRGQSSGNTIYF
TGTGCCAGCAGCCAACGAGGACAGTCCTCTGGAAACACCATATATTTT
>few|16|TRBJ2-7|.|TRBV11-3
CASSLNRLIGWGEQYF
TGTGCCAGCAGCTTAAATAGGTTAATAGGGTGGGGCGAGCAGTACTTC
>.|11|TRBJ2-7|.|TRBV24-1
CATSEGYEQYF
TGTGCCACCAGTGAAGGATACGAGCAGTACTTC
>.|11|TRBJ2-7|TRBD1|TRBV19
CATEDRGEQYF
TGTGCCACCGAAGACAGGGGCGAGCAGTACTTC
>few|13|TRBJ2-3|.|TRBV20-1
CSASGGGADTQYF
TGCAGTGCCTCCGGGGGCGGTGCAGATACGCAGTATTTT
>few|15|TRBJ1-6|.|TRBV18
CASSPVPGRYSPLHF
TGTGCCAGCTCACCCGTCCCGGGACGTTATTCACCCCTCCACTTT
>.|15|TRBJ1-3|.|TRBV28
CASSPGQLTGNTIYF
TGTGCCAGCAGTCCCGGACAGCTAACAGGAAACACCATATATTTT
>few|16|TRBJ2-2|.|TRBV4-1
CASSQLNPGRTGELFF
TGCGCCAGCAGCCAGCTGAACCCGGGGAGAACCGGGGAGCTGTTTTTT
>.|15|TRBJ2-1|TRBD2|TRBV20-1
CSARKTSGPDNEQFF
TGCAGTGCTAGGAAGACTAGCGGGCCTGACAATGAGCAGTTCTTC
>.|14|TRBJ2-3|.|TRBV12-3/TRBV12-4
CASSLVSSLDTQYF
TGTGCCAGCAGTTTAGTATCTAGCTTAGATACGCAGTATTTT
>few|15|TRBJ2-7|TRBD2|TRBV6-1
CASSESLAATYEQYF
TGTGCCAGCAGCGAATCCCTAGCGGCAACCTACGAGCAGTACTTC
>.|15|TRBJ1-1|.|TRBV4-1
CASSQMWGANTEAFF
TGCGCCAGCAGCCAGATGTGGGGAGCGAACACTGAAGCTTTCTTT
>.|20|TRBJ1-1|TRBD1|TRBV3-1
CASSYLSMTGTGGMNTEAFF
TGTGCCAGCAGCTATCTGTCGATGACGGGGACAGGGGGAATGAACACTGAAGCTTTCTTT
>.|11|TRBJ2-5|.|TRBV14
CASSHIETQYF
TGTGCCAGCAGCCATATAGAGACCCAGTACTTC
>few|17|TRBJ2-1|TRBD2|TRBV14
CASSHGRTTSGGNEQFF
TGTGCCAGCAGCCATGGACGGACCACTAGCGGGGGGAATGAGCAGTTCTTC
>.|14|TRBJ2-5|TRBD1|TRBV11-1
CASSLQGFQETQYF
TGTGCCAGCAGCCTACAGGGGTTCCAAGAGACCCAGTACTTC
>.|12|TRBJ1-6|.|TRBV18
CASSPATGVLHF
TGTGCCAGCTCACCAGCTACTGGGGTCCTCCACTTT
>few|17|TRBJ2-1|TRBD1|TRBV12-3/TRBV12-4
CASSSGLWDRDHNEQFF
TGTGCCAGCAGTTCGGGCCTTTGGGACAGAGATCACAATGAGCAGTTCTTC
>.|13|TRBJ2-5|.|TRBV20-1
CSARLSGQETQYF
TGCAGTGCTAGGTTGAGCGGCCAAGAGACCCAGTACTTC
>once|11|TRBJ2-4|.|TRBV20-1
CSARDENIQYF
TGCAGTGCTAGGGATGAAAACATTCAGTACTTC
>.|12|TRBJ1-2|.|TRBV29-1
CSVEDGNYGYTF
TGCAGCGTTGAGGACGGGAACTATGGCTACACCTTC
>.|14|TRBJ2-7|.|TRBV18
CASSPPAQLNEQYF
TGTGCCAGCTCACCCCCCGCGCAACTAAACGAGCAGTACTTC
>.|14|TRBJ2-2|.|TRBV23-1
CASGYYREPGSCFF
.
>.|11|TRBJ2-7|.|TRBV5-6
CASSLSNEQYF
TGTGCCAGCAGCTTGTCGAACGAGCAGTACTTC
>.|13|TRBJ2-1|TRBD1|TRBV2
CARQGARDNEQFF
TGTGCCAGGCAGGGGGCACGGGACAATGAGCAGTTCTTC
>.|13|TRBJ2-1|TRBD2|TRBV20-1
CSATLAGVNEQFF
TGCAGTGCAACACTAGCGGGAGTTAATGAGCAGTTCTTC
>.|12|TRBJ2-7|.|TRBV3-1
CASRTVPGEQYF
TGTGCCAGCAGGACTGTCCCGGGCGAGCAGTACTTC
>.|14|TRBJ2-1|TRBD2|TRBV19
CASRVTGGGNEQFF
TGTGCCAGTAGGGTCACGGGAGGGGGTAATGAGCAGTTCTTC
>few|15|TRBJ1-3|.|TRBV7-6
CASSSAGASGNTIYF
TGTGCCAGCAGCTCAGCAGGGGCCTCTGGAAACACCATATATTTT